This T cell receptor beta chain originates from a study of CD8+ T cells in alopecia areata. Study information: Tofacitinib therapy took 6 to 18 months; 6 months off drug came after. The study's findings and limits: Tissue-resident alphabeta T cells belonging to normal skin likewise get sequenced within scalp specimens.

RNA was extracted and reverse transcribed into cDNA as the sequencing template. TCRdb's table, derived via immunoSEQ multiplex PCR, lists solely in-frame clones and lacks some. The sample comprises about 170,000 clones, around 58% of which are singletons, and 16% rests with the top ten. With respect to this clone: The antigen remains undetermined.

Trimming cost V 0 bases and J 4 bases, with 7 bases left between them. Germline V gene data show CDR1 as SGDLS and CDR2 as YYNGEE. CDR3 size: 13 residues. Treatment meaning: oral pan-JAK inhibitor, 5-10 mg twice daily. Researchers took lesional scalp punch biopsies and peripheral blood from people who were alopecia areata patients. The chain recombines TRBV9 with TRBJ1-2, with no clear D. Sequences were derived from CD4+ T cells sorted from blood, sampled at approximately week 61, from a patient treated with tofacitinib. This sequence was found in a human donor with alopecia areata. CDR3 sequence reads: CASSVVVGYGYTF. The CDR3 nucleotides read TGTGCCAGCAGCGTAGTGGTTGGCTATGGCTACACCTTC. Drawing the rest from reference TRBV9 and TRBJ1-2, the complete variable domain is DSGVTQTPKHLITATGQRVTLRCSPRSGDLSVYWYQQSLDQGLQFLIQYYNGEERAKGNILERFSAQQFPDLHSELNLSSLELGDSALYFCASSVVVGYGYTFGSGTRLTVV.